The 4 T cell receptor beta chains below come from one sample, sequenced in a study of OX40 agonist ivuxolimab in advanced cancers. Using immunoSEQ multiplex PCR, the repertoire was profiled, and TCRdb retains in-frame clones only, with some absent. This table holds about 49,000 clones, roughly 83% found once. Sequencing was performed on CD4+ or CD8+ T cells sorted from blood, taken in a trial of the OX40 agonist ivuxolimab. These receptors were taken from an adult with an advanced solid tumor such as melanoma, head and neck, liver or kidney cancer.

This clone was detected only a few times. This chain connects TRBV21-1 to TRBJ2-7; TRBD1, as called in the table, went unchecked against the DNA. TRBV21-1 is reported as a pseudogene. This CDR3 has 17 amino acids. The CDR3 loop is CASSAPYGDRHSYEQYF. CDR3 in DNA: TGTGCCAGCAGCGCCCCCTACGGGGACAGACATTCCTACGAGCAGTACTTC.

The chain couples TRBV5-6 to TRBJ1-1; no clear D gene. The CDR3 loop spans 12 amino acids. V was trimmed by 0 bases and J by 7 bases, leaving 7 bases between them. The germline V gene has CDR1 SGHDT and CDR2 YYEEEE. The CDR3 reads CASSLAGLEAFF. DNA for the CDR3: TGTGCCAGCAGCTTGGCTGGACTTGAAGCTTTCTTT.

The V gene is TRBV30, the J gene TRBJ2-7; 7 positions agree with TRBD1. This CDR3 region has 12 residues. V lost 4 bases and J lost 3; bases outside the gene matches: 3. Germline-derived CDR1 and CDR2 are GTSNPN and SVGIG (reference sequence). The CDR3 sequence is CAWNRGGYEQYF. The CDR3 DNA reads TGTGCCTGGAACAGGGGCGGCTACGAGCAGTACTTC.

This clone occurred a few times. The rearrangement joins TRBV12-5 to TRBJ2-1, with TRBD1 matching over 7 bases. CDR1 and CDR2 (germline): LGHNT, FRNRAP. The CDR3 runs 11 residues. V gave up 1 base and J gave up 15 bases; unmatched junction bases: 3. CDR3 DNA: TGTGCTAGTGGTTTGGGAAGGGGGCTGTTCTTC. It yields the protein CASGLGRGLFF.